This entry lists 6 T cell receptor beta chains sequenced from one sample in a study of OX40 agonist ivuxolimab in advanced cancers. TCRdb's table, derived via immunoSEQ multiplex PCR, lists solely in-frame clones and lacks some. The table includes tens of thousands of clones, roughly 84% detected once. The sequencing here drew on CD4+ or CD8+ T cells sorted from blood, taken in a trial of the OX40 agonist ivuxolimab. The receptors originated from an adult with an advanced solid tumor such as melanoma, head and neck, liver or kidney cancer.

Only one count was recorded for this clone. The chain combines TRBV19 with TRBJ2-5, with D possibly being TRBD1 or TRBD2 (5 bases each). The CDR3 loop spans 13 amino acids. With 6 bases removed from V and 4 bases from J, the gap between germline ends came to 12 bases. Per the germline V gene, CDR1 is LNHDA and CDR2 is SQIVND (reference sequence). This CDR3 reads CASSPWGRETQYF. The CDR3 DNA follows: TGTGCCAGTAGCCCCTGGGGACGAGAGACCCAGTACTTC.

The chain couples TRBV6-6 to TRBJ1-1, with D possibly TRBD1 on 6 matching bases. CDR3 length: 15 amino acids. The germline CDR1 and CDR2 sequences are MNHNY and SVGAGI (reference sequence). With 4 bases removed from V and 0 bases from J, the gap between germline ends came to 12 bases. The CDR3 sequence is CASSSPGHVNTEAFF. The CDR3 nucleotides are TGTGCCAGCAGTTCCCCGGGACATGTGAACACTGAAGCTTTCTTT.

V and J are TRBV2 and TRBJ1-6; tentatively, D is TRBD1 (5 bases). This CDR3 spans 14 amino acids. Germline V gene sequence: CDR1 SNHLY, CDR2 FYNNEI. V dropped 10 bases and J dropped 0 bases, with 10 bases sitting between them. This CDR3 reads CATGTSSYNSPLHF. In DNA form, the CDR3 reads TGTGCCACCGGGACCAGCTCCTATAATTCACCCCTCCACTTT.

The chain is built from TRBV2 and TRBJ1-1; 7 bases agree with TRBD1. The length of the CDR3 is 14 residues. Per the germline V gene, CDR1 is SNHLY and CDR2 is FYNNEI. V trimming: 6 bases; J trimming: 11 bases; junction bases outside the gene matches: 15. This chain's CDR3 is CASSPAEIRGHAFF. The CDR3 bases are TGTGCCAGCAGCCCCGCCGAGATAAGGGGGCATGCTTTCTTT. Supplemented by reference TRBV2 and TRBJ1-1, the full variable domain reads EPEVTQTPSHQVTQMGQEVILRCVPISNHLYFYWYRQILGQKVEFLVSFYNNEISEKSEIFDDQFSVERPDGSNFTLKIRSTKLEDSAMYFCASSPAEIRGHAFFGQGTRLTVV.

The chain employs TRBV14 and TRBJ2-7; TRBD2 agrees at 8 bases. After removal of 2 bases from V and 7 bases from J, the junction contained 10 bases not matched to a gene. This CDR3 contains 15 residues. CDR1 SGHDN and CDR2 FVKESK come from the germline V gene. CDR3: CASSQSGGVPWEQYF. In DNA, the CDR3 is TGTGCCAGCAGCCAATCGGGAGGGGTACCTTGGGAGCAGTACTTC.

CDR3 bases: TGTGCCATCAGTGAGTCGACGGGGATAGACGGAGAGACCCAGTACTTC. Its translation: CAISESTGIDGETQYF. The chain recombines TRBV10-3 with TRBJ2-5; tentative D call: TRBD2 (5 bases). Trimming removed 0 bases at V and 4 bases at J, with 15 bases between. Germline CDR1 is ENHRY and CDR2 is SYGVKD. CDR3 length: 16 amino acids.